The T cell receptor (beta chain) under discussion was sequenced for a study of blood T cell repertoires in COVID-19. Looking at the study overall: T cells, B-cell-depleted T cells, or PBMCs provided the cDNA or gDNA that served as material.

The CDR3 consists of 16 residues. With V trimmed by 4 bases and J by 5 bases, 7 bases remained unmatched. CDR1 and CDR2 from the germline V gene are SGHKS and YYEKEE (reference sequence). Per the study methods: From reference gene primer amplification, estimates of nucleated cell counts were derived. Sequenced by immunoSEQ multiplex PCR; TCRdb stores in-frame clones only, minus some. The D gene and trimming were derived from the DNA, and the V and J assignments and clone size from that table. The sample consists of about 260,000 clones, around 90% of them appearing once. The sequence derives from a woman in her forties or fifties who had recovered from COVID-19. The chain joins TRBV5-5 to TRBJ1-5; 12 positions match TRBD1. Sequencing input: peripheral blood. CDR3 residues: CASSLLGTGGYQPQHF. The CDR3, as DNA: TGTGCCAGCAGCCTCTTAGGGACAGGGGGCTATCAGCCCCAGCATTTT.